This T cell receptor (beta chain) was identified in a study of T cell changes during pregnancy in multiple sclerosis (dated by TCRdb to about 2019). Study-wide context: The study examined how the T cell repertoire changed over the course of pregnancy in women with multiple sclerosis.

Note on this clone: Its antigen is not yet known. Base qualities are not at hand, and no much larger clone is one base apart.

To prepare the library, the immunoSEQ multiplex PCR assay was applied. Drawn from immuneACCESS, this table holds only the in-frame rearrangements with V and J called that TCRdb kept. Clones are partly lost; checked studies trace under half to an unresolved V gene and leave the rest unexplained. The sample table holds roughly 46,000 clones, of which around four fifths were seen once. The ten largest make up around 0.7% of the sample. From its cysteine to its phenylalanine, the CDR3 spans 17 amino acids. The kept DNA is CDR3 alone, 51 bases in frame from the first base. In the germline V gene, CDR1 corresponds to KGHSH and CDR2 to LQKENI. Deletion took 3 bases off V and 4 bases off J, with a span of 19 bases between the germline ends.

This TCR was sampled from a female donor with multiple sclerosis, enrolled in a pregnancy study. The chain was built from TRBV18 and TRBJ1-3; the D gene cannot be named for sure. The sequencing here drew on CD4+ T cells from peripheral blood mononuclear cells, taken before pregnancy. At the DNA level, the sequence is TGTGCCAGCTCACCCCGGGCCTCAGGCCGGGAAGGAAACACCATATATTTT. Translated, this is CASSPRASGREGNTIYF.